These T cell receptor beta chains were read from a single sample in a study of blood T cell repertoires in COVID-19. The assay was immunoSEQ multiplex PCR, and TCRdb's table has in-frame clones only and misses some. The table lists fewer than 85,000 clones, more than 75% of them singletons. Sequenced: peripheral blood. The receptors come from a man aged 50 or older with active COVID-19. CDR3s include the opening cysteine and the closing phenylalanine or tryptophan. The D gene is left open where the match is weak. Size values are once, few and many counts, or a class for expanded clones, and some rows have none.

j_gene,v_gene,d_gene,abundance,CDR3aa,CDR3nt
TRBJ2-3,TRBV9,TRBD1,-,CASSRSDRVGDTQYF,TGTGCCAGCAGCCGGTCGGACAGGGTTGGAGATACGCAGTATTTT
TRBJ2-7,TRBV4-1,-,many,CASSTPSRQQKGYDEQYF,TGCGCCAGCAGTACGCCTAGCAGACAACAAAAGGGCTATGACGAGCAGTACTTC
TRBJ1-2,TRBV6-5,TRBD1,-,CASSWYRGSYTF,TGTGCCAGCAGTTGGTACAGGGGTAGCTACACCTTC
TRBJ2-1,TRBV9,TRBD2,-,CASSAGLAGVGYEQFF,TGTGCCAGCAGCGCAGGACTAGCGGGGGTTGGGTATGAGCAGTTCTTC
TRBJ1-2,TRBV5-6,-,-,CASSLVGALEGYTF,TGTGCCAGCAGCTTGGTAGGCGCACTGGAGGGCTACACCTTC
TRBJ1-1,TRBV6-2/TRBV6-3,TRBD1,-,CASSSRTGRKTEAFF,TGTGCCAGCAGCTCTAGGACAGGGCGTAAAACTGAAGCTTTCTTT
TRBJ1-4,TRBV4-1,-,-,CASSQVVVEKLFF,TGCGCCAGCAGCCAAGTCGTTGTTGAAAAACTGTTTTTT
TRBJ2-6,TRBV5-1,TRBD1,-,CASSLSQGAGANVLTF,TGCGCCAGCAGCTTGTCACAGGGGGCTGGGGCCAACGTCCTGACTTTC
TRBJ1-5,TRBV6-5,TRBD1,-,CASRGDRGSNQPQHF,TGTGCCAGCAGAGGGGACAGGGGAAGCAATCAGCCCCAGCATTTT
TRBJ1-4,TRBV27,-,-,CASSGAGVGEKLFF,TGTGCCAGCAGTGGGGCGGGGGTCGGTGAAAAACTGTTTTTT
TRBJ2-7,TRBV6-2/TRBV6-3,TRBD2,-,CASSSLRRSGASYEQYF,TGTGCCAGCAGTTCGCTCCGGAGGAGCGGGGCCTCCTACGAGCAGTACTTC
TRBJ2-3,TRBV7-3,TRBD2,-,CASSSSAGGTDTQYF,TGTGCCAGCAGCTCCTCAGCGGGAGGCACAGATACGCAGTATTTT
TRBJ2-5,TRBV20-1,TRBD2,-,CSASWSRLAGLWTQYF,TGCAGTGCTAGTTGGAGTAGACTAGCGGGACTCTGGACCCAGTACTTC
TRBJ2-7,TRBV28,TRBD1,-,CASSLGGQGLYEQYF,TGTGCCAGCAGTCTCGGAGGACAGGGGCTCTACGAGCAGTACTTC
TRBJ2-5,TRBV2,TRBD1,few,CASSRDRVETQYF,TGTGCCAGCAGCCGGGACAGGGTAGAGACCCAGTACTTC
TRBJ2-7,TRBV6-2/TRBV6-3,-,-,CASSYAGGKSYEQYF,TGTGCCAGCAGTTACGCCGGGGGAAAGTCCTACGAGCAGTACTTC
TRBJ2-7,TRBV10-2,TRBD2,-,CASLVGGGSYEQYF,TGCGCCAGCCTGGTGGGCGGGGGCTCCTACGAGCAGTACTTC
TRBJ2-4,TRBV11-3,TRBD1,-,CASRLEGTEAKNIQYF,TGTGCCAGCAGGTTAGAAGGGACAGAGGCCAAAAACATTCAGTACTTC
TRBJ1-6,TRBV19,-,-,CASSAGGNSPLHF,TGTGCCAGTAGTGCCGGGGGAAATTCACCCCTCCACTTT
TRBJ1-2,TRBV30,-,-,CASELKHNGYTF,TGTGCCTCCGAATTAAAACACAATGGCTACACCTTC
TRBJ2-3,TRBV21-1,-,-,CASSKPAQASGGPSTDTQYF,TGTGCCAGCAGCAAACCAGCCCAGGCTAGCGGGGGGCCTAGCACAGATACGCAGTATTTT
TRBJ2-7,TRBV7-2,TRBD1,-,CASSFSVSRGPYEQYF,TGTGCCAGCAGCTTCTCCGTGAGCAGGGGGCCTTACGAGCAGTACTTC
TRBJ1-2,TRBV9,-,-,CASSVAPGYGYTF,TGTGCCAGCAGCGTAGCCCCAGGCTATGGCTACACCTTC
TRBJ2-7,TRBV28,TRBD2,-,CASSLSASGRREQYF,TGTGCCAGCAGTTTATCTGCTAGCGGGAGAAGGGAGCAGTACTTC
TRBJ2-5,TRBV29-1,TRBD1,once,CSVVLDRGVETQYF,TGCAGCGTTGTTTTGGACAGGGGCGTGGAGACCCAGTACTTC
TRBJ2-1,TRBV11-1,-,-,CASNGGGAYNEQFF,TGTGCCAGCAATGGAGGGGGGGCCTACAATGAGCAGTTCTTC
TRBJ1-1,TRBV4-3,-,-,CASSQVAGGLEAFF,TGCGCCAGCAGCCAAGTTGCCGGGGGGCTTGAAGCTTTCTTT
TRBJ1-4,TRBV6-5,-,-,CASSYSRRGRGEKLFF,TGTGCCAGCAGTTACTCACGTCGGGGTCGTGGAGAAAAACTGTTTTTT
TRBJ1-6,TRBV27,TRBD1,few,CASSERIQGATLHF,TGTGCCAGCAGTGAAAGAATACAGGGGGCGACCCTCCACTTT
TRBJ2-1,TRBV3-1/TRBV3-2,-,once,CASSQGGVDNEQFF,TGTGCCAGCAGCCAAGGCGGGGTAGACAATGAGCAGTTCTTC
TRBJ2-1,TRBV18,TRBD2,-,CASSPSGRAGDEQFF,TGTGCCAGCTCACCTAGCGGGAGGGCCGGGGATGAGCAGTTCTTC